The 24 T cell receptor beta chains given below trace back to one sample, sequenced in a study of blood T cell repertoires in COVID-19. The protocol was immunoSEQ multiplex PCR, while the TCRdb copy is restricted to in-frame clones and leaves out a portion. This sample yields 350,000 to 550,000 clones, of which around 89% are seen a single time; about 4.5% belongs to the top ten. Sequenced: peripheral blood. These receptors all stem from a woman aged 25 to 39 with acute or convalescent COVID-19.

The V gene is TRBV6-1, the J gene TRBJ1-1, with D uncertain. This CDR3 has 15 residues. V was shortened by 1 base and J by 11 bases, with 20 bases between the two germline ends. Looked up from germline, CDR1 is MNHNS and CDR2 is SASEGT. CDR3 nucleotide sequence: TGTGCCAGCAGTGAAGTTTATGGTCCCACGTCCGCGGCTTTCTTT. Protein sequence: CASSEVYGPTSAAFF.

The rearrangement links TRBV30 to TRBJ1-4; a possible D gene is TRBD1 (5 bases). In germline, CDR1 is GTSNPN, CDR2 SVGIG (reference sequence). The V gene lost 2 bases and the J gene lost 0 bases, with 13 bases spanning the gap. The CDR3 contains 16 residues. CDR3 amino acids: CAWSIWGDPTNEKLFF. The CDR3 bases are TGTGCCTGGAGTATCTGGGGCGACCCAACTAATGAAAAACTGTTTTTT.

The rearrangement joins TRBV28 to TRBJ2-7; D might be TRBD2 (6 bases). The CDR3 extends over 13 amino acids. CDR1 and CDR2 (germline): MDHEN, SYDVKM. V was cut by 4 bases and J by 6 bases, with 13 bases left in between. Here the CDR3 DNA reads TGTGCCAGCAGTTCGGGGGTCTGGGGCGAGCAGTACTTC. Its protein is CASSSGVWGEQYF.

The J gene is TRBJ1-4, the V gene TRBV7-9, with 9 bases lining up with TRBD1. Germline CDR1 and CDR2: SEHNR and FQNEAQ (reference sequence). Trimming cost V 4 bases and J 6 bases; bases outside gene matches: 6. The CDR3 covers 15 residues. The CDR3 DNA reads TGTGCCAGCAGCTACCGACAGGGGGTGGATGAAAAACTGTTTTTT. Translating gives CASSYRQGVDEKLFF.

This clone showed up just a few times. This chain joins TRBV2 and TRBJ1-1; TRBD1 is a possible D gene (6 bases). This CDR3 spans 14 amino acids. Per the germline V gene, CDR1 is SNHLY and CDR2 is FYNNEI. Trimming took 7 bases from V and 0 from J, leaving 12 bases between them. CDR3 nucleotides: TGTGCCAGCACCTGGGACACCATGAACACTGAAGCTTTCTTT. The encoded protein is CASTWDTMNTEAFF.

The chain is built from TRBV7-2 and TRBJ2-7; TRBD2 agrees at 8 bases. Per the germline V gene, CDR1 is SGHTA and CDR2 is FQGNSA. With V trimmed by 3 bases and J by 1 base, 8 bases remained unmatched. This CDR3 spans 16 amino acids. The CDR3 DNA sequence: TGTGCCAGCAGCTTGAGAAGCGGGGGCCTTTCCTACGAGCAGTACTTC. Translating it yields CASSLRSGGLSYEQYF.

The V gene is TRBV12-3 or TRBV12-4, the J gene TRBJ2-7; D unclear. Trimming took 6 bases from V and 3 from J, leaving 9 bases between them. This CDR3 has 12 residues. As DNA, the CDR3 is TGTGCCAGCAGCTTCACAATCTACGAGCAGTACTTC. Its protein product is CASSFTIYEQYF.

In the case of this clone: Other DNA sequences in this specimen translate into the identical CDR3. V gene TRBV11-2 combines with J gene TRBJ2-1; TRBD1 agrees at 7 bases. The ends lost 2 bases at V and 0 bases at J; junction bases unmatched: 4. Germline-derived CDR1 and CDR2 are SGHAT and FQNNGV. The CDR3 contains 16 residues. The chain's CDR3 is CASSLNRDSSYNEQFF. For the CDR3, the DNA is TGTGCCAGCAGCTTAAACCGGGACAGCTCCTACAATGAGCAGTTCTTC.

The chain recombines TRBV9 with TRBJ2-2; 12 bases map to TRBD2. Trimming at V came to 4 bases and at J to 7 bases, leaving 2 bases not matched to a gene. CDR3 length: 14 residues. Germline CDR1 is SGDLS and CDR2 is YYNGEE. The CDR3 DNA sequence: TGTGCCAGCAGCTCGACTAGCGGGGGCGGGGAGCTGTTTTTT. Amino acids: CASSSTSGGGELFF.

This sequence joins TRBV7-9 and TRBJ2-3; D is perhaps TRBD2 (5 bases). Deletions cut 5 bases from V and 6 bases from J, with 18 bases between. The CDR3 contains 15 residues. Germline values: CDR1 SEHNR, CDR2 FQNEAQ (reference sequence). The CDR3 loop reads CASSIGTVTRDTQYF. The CDR3 DNA reads TGTGCCAGCAGCATAGGAACGGTAACTAGGGATACGCAGTATTTT.

The rearrangement links TRBV10-2 to TRBJ1-3, with D unresolved. The CDR3 extends over 14 amino acids. The germline V and J ends were trimmed by 5 bases and 4 bases, with 12 bases remaining between them. Germline V lookup: CDR1 WSHSY, CDR2 SAAADI. CDR3 protein: CASSSGGAGNTIYF. The CDR3 coding sequence is TGCGCCAGCAGTTCTGGCGGAGCAGGAAACACCATATATTTT.

The rearrangement joins TRBV5-4 to TRBJ2-7; tentatively, D is TRBD1 (5 bases). V was clipped by 1 base and J by 7 bases, with 12 bases between them. The CDR3 runs to 13 residues. Looked up from germline, CDR1 is SGHNT and CDR2 is YYREEE (reference sequence). The CDR3 sequence: CASSLSQGREQYF. The CDR3 DNA is TGTGCCAGCAGCTTGTCCCAGGGAAGGGAGCAGTACTTC.

This chain uses TRBV30 with TRBJ1-6; TRBD1 is a possible D gene (6 bases). CDR1 is GTSNPN and CDR2 is SVGIG in the germline V gene (reference sequence). The V and J ends lost 5 bases and 4 bases respectively, with 15 bases between them. CDR3 length: 15 amino acids. CDR3 DNA: TGTGCCTGGTCACAGGGCGCCCAATATAATTCACCCCTCCACTTT. As protein: CAWSQGAQYNSPLHF.

The chain uses TRBV7-9 and TRBJ2-1; 11 bases are shared with TRBD1. V was clipped by 5 bases and J by 6 bases; unmatched bases: 12. The CDR3 consists of 17 residues. Germline CDR1 and CDR2: SEHNR and FQNEAQ (reference sequence). The CDR3 region has the DNA TGTGCCAGCAGCCCCAGGGACAGGGGGATACTGATCAATGAGCAGTTCTTC. Translation gives CASSPRDRGILINEQFF.

This rearrangement joins TRBV14 to TRBJ1-2; the D gene is possibly TRBD1 (6 bases). With 2 bases removed from V and 3 bases from J, the gap between germline ends came to 10 bases. Germline CDR1 reads SGHDN; CDR2 reads FVKESK. The CDR3 totals 14 residues. The CDR3 spells CASSQTGSDYGYTF. CDR3 nucleotides: TGTGCCAGCAGCCAAACAGGGTCGGACTATGGCTACACCTTC. The whole variable domain, filled in from reference TRBV14 and TRBJ1-2, reads EAGVTQFPSHSVIEKGQTVTLRCDPISGHDNLYWYRRVMGKEIKFLLHFVKESKQDESGMPNNRFLAERTGGTYSTLKVQPAELEDSGVYFCASSQTGSDYGYTFGSGTRLTVV.

This clone was observed a handful of times. As DNA, the CDR3 is TGTGCCAGCAGTGCCTTCACAGATACGCAGTATTTT. Its protein product is CASSAFTDTQYF. The chain combines TRBV2 with TRBJ2-3; the D is unclear. This CDR3 has 12 amino acids. The V and J ends lost 4 bases and 2 bases respectively, with 4 bases between them. CDR1 SNHLY and CDR2 FYNNEI come from the germline V gene.

This chain connects TRBV24-1 to TRBJ1-5, with D hard to call. Germline-derived CDR1 and CDR2 are KGHDR and SFDVKD. There are 15 residues in the CDR3. The V and J ends lost 6 bases and 3 bases respectively, with 14 bases between them. This chain's CDR3 is CATSPGGSDNQPQHF. CDR3 nucleotides: TGTGCCACCAGTCCAGGCGGGTCTGACAATCAGCCCCAGCATTTT.

J is TRBJ2-5 and V is TRBV18; 9 bases align to TRBD1. The CDR3 contains 15 residues. Germline-derived CDR1 and CDR2 are KGHSH and LQKENI. The V gene end was trimmed by 0 bases and the J gene end by 4 bases; junction bases not matched to a gene: 3. CDR3 in amino acids: CASSPPDRGRETQYF. The CDR3 coding sequence is TGTGCCAGCTCACCACCAGACAGGGGGAGAGAGACCCAGTACTTC.

The chain combines TRBV6-5 with TRBJ1-6; D is undetermined. The germline CDR1 and CDR2 sequences are MNHEY and SVGAGI. This CDR3 has 12 amino acids. Trimming removed 0 bases at V and 10 bases at J, with 4 bases between. The CDR3, as DNA: TGTGCCAGCAGTTACTCTAAATCACCCCTCCACTTT. Residues: CASSYSKSPLHF.

Concerning this clone itself: Other DNA sequences in this sample translate to the same CDR3. The CDR3 sequence: CASSLTGYSNQPQHF. CDR3 DNA sequence: TGCGCCAGCAGCTTAACAGGTTATAGCAATCAGCCCCAGCATTTT. The V gene is TRBV5-1, the J gene TRBJ1-5, with TRBD1 as a possible D gene (5 bases). This CDR3 has 15 residues. Per germline, CDR1 SGHRS and CDR2 YFSETQ. V was shortened by 2 bases and J by 0 bases, with 9 bases between the two germline ends.

This CDR3 reads CAWNPGLPNEQFF. The CDR3 nucleotides read TGTGCCTGGAATCCGGGACTACCCAATGAGCAGTTCTTC. The J gene is TRBJ2-1, the V gene TRBV30; TRBD2 matches 7 bases. This CDR3 has 13 residues. Germline CDR1 reads GTSNPN; CDR2 reads SVGIG (reference sequence). Trimming took 4 bases from V and 6 from J; bases not matched to a gene: 6.

The CDR3 spells CASSSSSGVWNEQFF. The CDR3 DNA is TGTGCCAGCAGCTCTTCTAGCGGGGTCTGGAATGAGCAGTTCTTC. The J gene is TRBJ2-1, the V gene TRBV11-3; 9 nucleotides match TRBD2. This CDR3 spans 15 amino acids. The germline gives CDR1 SGHNT, CDR2 YENEEA. With 4 bases clipped from V and 7 bases from J, the junction kept 8 bases outside the gene matches.

The V and J genes are TRBV28 and TRBJ1-6; no clear D gene. V lost 5 bases and J 14 bases, leaving 16 bases between the germline ends. The CDR3 loop spans 13 amino acids. The germline CDR1 and CDR2 sequences are MDHEN and SYDVKM. The CDR3 loop is CASSPANSIALHF. The CDR3 nucleotides read TGTGCCAGCAGTCCCGCGAACTCGATTGCCCTCCACTTT.

The V gene is TRBV9, the J gene TRBJ1-2; D perhaps matches TRBD1 (6 bases). Germline V lookup: CDR1 SGDLS, CDR2 YYNGEE. V lost 4 bases to trimming and J lost 4 bases, with 17 bases between them. The CDR3 contains 15 residues. CDR3 sequence: CASSISRGGIYGYTF. Here the CDR3 DNA reads TGTGCCAGCAGCATCTCCAGGGGAGGGATCTATGGCTACACCTTC.